The rows below give T cell receptor beta chains drawn from one sample of a study of T-cell reconstitution after alpha-beta-depleted transplantation in children. TCRdb passed the PCR reads through MiXCR, listing each CDR3 protein once. This table holds approximately 210,000 distinct CDR3 sequences, roughly 15% found once. The source was PBMCs, mostly from graft donor cells, collected 360 days after TCRalphabeta/CD19-depleted stem cell transplant. Receptors were obtained from a male patient between 2 and 15 years old who had a stem cell transplant for acute lymphoblastic leukemia, so the T cells may come from the graft donor. CDR3s include the opening cysteine and the closing phenylalanine or tryptophan. Size values are once, few and many counts, or a class for expanded clones, and some rows have none.

V gene	clone size	CDR3 protein
TRBV11-2	few	CASRVTGEHEQYF
TRBV6-5	-	CASSYSGASLYNEQFF
TRBV27	-	CASSYVGEQYF
TRBV5-1	few	CASSSLGQGNTGELFF
TRBV7-6	-	CASSLTEDINTEAFF
TRBV3-1	-	CASSQAPAQPQHF
TRBV12-3/TRBV12-4	few	CATEDRRYQETQYF
TRBV12-3/TRBV12-4	-	CASRRIGNQPQHF
TRBV12-3/TRBV12-4	-	CASSLRTGGLNEQFF
TRBV7-9	-	CASGQGAGKSYEQYF
TRBV10-3	few	CAIMRRGTENSGNTIYF
TRBV7-9	-	CASSRTRLAGTEQFF
TRBV10-3	-	CAISELRHLDTQYF
TRBV18	-	CAGKGQGSTGELFF
TRBV12-3/TRBV12-4	few	CASSSWTGSINEQFF
TRBV5-1	-	CASSQGHGSTDTQYF
TRBV12-3/TRBV12-4	-	CASSLRRTGIGYGYTF
TRBV5-1	few	CATKTWGSSTDTQYF